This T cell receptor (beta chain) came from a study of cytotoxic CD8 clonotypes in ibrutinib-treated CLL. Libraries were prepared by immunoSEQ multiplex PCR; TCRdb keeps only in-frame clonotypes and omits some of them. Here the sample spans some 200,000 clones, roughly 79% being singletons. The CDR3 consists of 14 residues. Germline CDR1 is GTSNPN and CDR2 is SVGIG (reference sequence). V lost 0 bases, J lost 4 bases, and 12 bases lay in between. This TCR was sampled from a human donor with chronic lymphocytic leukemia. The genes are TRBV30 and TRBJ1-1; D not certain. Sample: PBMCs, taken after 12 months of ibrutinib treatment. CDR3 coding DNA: TGTGCCTGGAGTGTTACCAGCCTGCGCACTGAAGCTTTCTTT. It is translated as CAWSVTSLRTEAFF.